A single sample is the source of the 11 T cell receptor beta chains below, sequenced in a study of Graves' ophthalmopathy and Graves' hyperthyroidism. Amplified material comprised TCR beta CDR3 regions derived from RNA transcripts. RT-PCR with HTBI primers came first, then second-round multiplex PCR. In TCRdb, the multiplex PCR reads were re-called with MiXCR into one record per CDR3 protein. The sample contains about 620,000 distinct CDR3 sequences, approximately 22% of which appear only once. The sequenced material came from peripheral blood. These receptors came from a woman under 30 with stable Graves' hyperthyroidism. Some clones in this sample may be carry-over from other donors' samples.

The V gene is TRBV6-5, the J gene TRBJ1-1; 7 bases match TRBD1. The CDR3 is 13 residues long. Per the germline V gene, CDR1 is MNHEY and CDR2 is SVGAGI. Trimming at V came to 1 base and at J to 7 bases, leaving 3 bases not matched to a gene. For the CDR3, the DNA is TGTGCCAGCAGTTACTTCCGGACAGGTGAAGCTTTCTTT. It encodes CASSYFRTGEAFF.

The chain joins TRBV28 to TRBJ1-3, with TRBD1 matching over 11 bases. Germline loops: CDR1 MDHEN, CDR2 SYDVKM. The CDR3 consists of 15 residues. The trim removed 5 bases at V and 4 bases at J, leaving 4 bases unmatched. The CDR3 region has the DNA TGTGCCAGCAGTGTCGGGACAGGGGGAGGAAACACCATATATTTT. It specifies CASSVGTGGGNTIYF.

This clonotype was counted at least ten times. V usage is TRBV27 and J usage is TRBJ2-7; no reliable D call. The V gene's germline CDR1 is MNHEY and CDR2 SMNVEV (reference sequence). The length of the CDR3 is 13 residues. Trimming pared 5 bases from V and 0 bases from J, leaving 8 bases between. DNA for the CDR3: TGTGCCAGCAGTCAGAGGAGCTCCTACGAGCAGTACTTC. It translates to CASSQRSSYEQYF.

The J gene is TRBJ1-1, the V gene TRBV19; unclear D gene. The germline V and J ends were trimmed by 5 bases and 0 bases, with 13 bases remaining between them. CDR3 length: 15 residues. CDR1 and CDR2 from the germline V gene are LNHDA and SQIVND (reference sequence). CDR3 region: CASSPGGVLNTEAFF. CDR3 DNA sequence: TGTGCCAGTAGTCCCGGCGGGGTTCTGAACACTGAAGCTTTCTTT.

In its sample, this clonotype was seen many times. V is TRBV10-3 and J is TRBJ1-1; no definite D call. This CDR3 has 15 amino acids. The V end lost 0 bases, the J end lost 0 bases, and 8 bases lay between the germline ends. Germline V CDR1 and CDR2: ENHRY, SYGVKD. CDR3 in DNA: TGTGCCATCAGTGAGTCGAGGCAGATGAACACTGAAGCTTTCTTT. Protein sequence: CAISESRQMNTEAFF.

The chain uses TRBV30 and TRBJ1-2, with a weak D call TRBD1 (5 bases). The CDR3 totals 15 residues. Trimming removed 3 bases from V and 6 bases from J, with 20 bases in between. Germline CDR1 is GTSNPN and CDR2 is SVGIG (reference sequence). CDR3 nucleotide sequence: TGTGCCTGGAGCGAAGGACTTTGGAGGGGCGATGGCTACACCTTC. It codes for CAWSEGLWRGDGYTF.

J is TRBJ1-6 and V is TRBV11-2; D might be TRBD1 (6 bases). With 0 bases removed from V and 5 bases from J, the gap between germline ends came to 11 bases. This CDR3 is 16 amino acids long. From germline, CDR1 is SGHAT and CDR2 FQNNGV. This chain's CDR3 is CASSLEARGNNSPLHF. CDR3 coding DNA: TGTGCCAGCAGCTTAGAGGCCAGGGGAAATAATTCACCCCTCCACTTT. The entire variable domain, with the rest obtained from reference TRBV11-2 and TRBJ1-6, is as follows: EAGVAQSPRYKIIEKRQSVAFWCNPISGHATLYWYQQILGQGPKLLIQFQNNGVVDDSQLPKDRFSAERLKGVDSTLKIQPAKLEDSAVYLCASSLEARGNNSPLHFGNGTRLTVT.

This clonotype was recorded at least ten times. The genes are TRBV27 and TRBJ1-1; no firm D call. CDR1 MNHEY and CDR2 SMNVEV come from the germline V gene (reference sequence). The CDR3 has 13 amino acids. Trimming removed 5 bases at V and 4 bases at J, with 11 bases between. CDR3 in DNA: TGTGCCAGCAGTCCCTATGGCCTCACTGAAGCTTTCTTT. It translates to CASSPYGLTEAFF.

This clonotype was seen ten or more times. CDR3: CASSLVSGIGKNIQYF. The CDR3 DNA reads as TGTGCCAGCAGTTTAGTTAGCGGGATAGGAAAAAACATTCAGTACTTC. The chain has TRBV12-3 or TRBV12-4 and TRBJ2-4; 8 nucleotides agree with TRBD2. There are 16 residues in the CDR3. Trimming took 1 base from V and 4 from J; bases not matched to a gene: 6.

J is TRBJ1-6 and V is TRBV29-1; possible D gene TRBD1, 6 bases. This CDR3 is 12 amino acids long. Germline CDR1 reads SQVTM; CDR2 reads ANQGSEA. The ends were cut back, 6 bases at V and 10 bases at J, with 13 bases in the middle. The CDR3 nucleotides are TGCAGCGTACAGGGTGGTGGGTCACCCCTCCACTTT. Translating it yields CSVQGGGSPLHF.

Comments on this clonotype: The junction departs from the called germline gene at one end, perhaps through a read error. This chain connects TRBV28 to TRBJ2-7; TRBD2 is a possible D gene (5 bases). The CDR3 sequence is 16 residues long. Germline CDR1 and CDR2: MDHEN and SYDVKM. The CDR3 spells CASRRPGWTLNYELYF. In DNA form, the CDR3 reads TGTGCCAGCAGGAGACCTGGGTGGACTCTAAACTACGAGCTGTACTTC.